This T cell receptor (beta chain) came from a study of blood T cell repertoires in COVID-19. Study background: Samples came from the United States, Italy and Spain, spanning acute and convalescent COVID-19. PBMCs, B-cell-depleted T cells, or T cells were the source of the cDNA or gDNA that made up the material.

Authors' processing steps: How many nucleated cells were present was estimated from reference gene primer amplification. Clones were sequenced by immunoSEQ multiplex PCR, and TCRdb holds only the in-frame ones, with some missing. V and J calls and clone size are copied from that table; D and trimming were computed from the DNA. The sample shows tens of thousands of clones, approximately 92% of them seen only once. Germline V gives CDR1 SQVTM, CDR2 ANQGSEA. This CDR3 is 14 amino acids long. Deletions cut 1 base from V and 0 bases from J, with 9 bases between. The origin of this receptor is a man older than 75 with acute or convalescent COVID-19. Sequencing was done on a sample of peripheral blood. The genes are TRBV29-1 and TRBJ1-2; D unclear. The CDR3 reads CSVEGGAPNYGYTF. In nucleotides, the CDR3 is TGCAGCGTTGAAGGCGGAGCACCTAACTATGGCTACACCTTC.